This note documents a single TCR beta chain sequence. Data came from immunoSEQ multiplex PCR; TCRdb stores just in-frame clones and leaves some out. The sample has under 90,000 clones; around 94% are singletons. These data come from a study of technical replicates of blood from a few donors. The origin of this receptor is a human donor in good health. The specimen sequenced was T cells isolated from PBMCs.

The CDR3 is CAWSVPLWGQGDLNGYTF. CDR3 nucleotide sequence: TGTGCCTGGAGTGTTCCCCTCTGGGGACAGGGTGATCTTAATGGCTACACCTTC. V and J are TRBV30 and TRBJ1-2, with 9 bases matching TRBD1. The CDR3 runs to 18 residues. Per the germline V gene, CDR1 is GTSNPN and CDR2 is SVGIG (reference sequence). The junction had 17 bases not matched to a gene; V was cut back by 0 bases and J by 6 bases.